What follows are 17 T cell receptor beta chains derived from one specimen sequenced in a study of beta chain features in type 1 diabetes. Reverse transcribing all isolated RNA meant expressed TCRB transcripts were sequenced. The protocol was immunoSEQ multiplex PCR, while the TCRdb copy is restricted to in-frame clones and leaves out a portion. In the table there are 310,000 or so clones, 7% to 9% of which are singletons. Sequencing was performed on central memory CD4+ T cells from blood. These receptors were taken from a woman in her late teens or twenties in good health.

The chain combines TRBV18 with TRBJ2-7; D is perhaps TRBD1 (6 bases). CDR1 is KGHSH, CDR2 LQKENI, per germline. The ends were cut back, 2 bases at V and 1 base at J, with 12 bases in the middle. CDR3 length equals 15 residues. CDR3 nucleotides: TGTGCCAGCTCACCAGGGGACACGAAATCCTACGAGCAGTACTTC. This gives the protein CASSPGDTKSYEQYF.

The chain carries TRBV11-2 and TRBJ2-1; 10 bases fit TRBD2. Germline trimming cut 0 bases from V and 0 bases from J; bases unmatched to any gene: 8. CDR3 length: 19 residues. Germline V gene data show CDR1 as SGHAT and CDR2 as FQNNGV. DNA for the CDR3: TGTGCCAGCAGCTTAGATACTCGGGCTAGCGGGGGCTCCTACAATGAGCAGTTCTTC. Translation gives CASSLDTRASGGSYNEQFF.

This clone was counted ten times or more. The rearrangement joins TRBV7-2 to TRBJ1-5; no reliable D call. Germline V gene sequence: CDR1 SGHTA, CDR2 FQGNSA. The CDR3 runs 14 residues. V lost 3 bases and J lost 6, with 12 bases in between. In nucleotides, the CDR3 is TGTGCCAGCAGCTTGTCAATGGGGTTTCAGCCCCAGCATTTT. It yields the protein CASSLSMGFQPQHF.

This clone has just a few counts. V and J are TRBV11-2 and TRBJ2-5; D gene unclear. V lost 0 bases and J lost 5, with 4 bases in between. This CDR3 comprises 12 residues. Germline assignment: CDR1 SGHAT and CDR2 FQNNGV. As DNA, the CDR3 is TGTGCCAGCAGCTTAGATCGGGAGACCCAGTACTTC. As protein: CASSLDRETQYF.

The gene calls are TRBV6-1 and TRBJ2-7, with TRBD2 matching over 9 bases. This CDR3 contains 14 residues. V lost 5 bases to trimming and J lost 3 bases; unmatched junction nucleotides: 5. From germline, CDR1 is MNHNS and CDR2 SASEGT. The CDR3 DNA reads as TGTGCCAGCAGTCGACAGCGGGAGGTCTACGAGCAGTACTTC. It yields the protein CASSRQREVYEQYF.

This clone has a handful of counts. This chain joins TRBV5-6 and TRBJ1-1; no clear D. Germline CDR1 is SGHDT and CDR2 is YYEEEE. Deletions cut 3 bases from V and 4 bases from J, with 10 bases between. The CDR3 length is 13 residues. CDR3 amino acids: CASSSQSGTEAFF. The CDR3 coding sequence is TGTGCCAGCAGCTCCCAATCCGGCACTGAAGCTTTCTTT.

About this clone: Within the sample, other DNA sequences also encode this same CDR3. The J gene is TRBJ2-7, the V gene TRBV6-1; D unresolved. The CDR3 length is 11 residues. The germline gives CDR1 MNHNS, CDR2 SASEGT. V shed 6 bases and J shed 3 bases, with 6 bases lying between them. CDR3 region: CASRENYEQYF. The CDR3 bases are TGTGCCAGCAGAGAAAACTACGAGCAGTACTTC.

This rearrangement joins TRBV7-3 to TRBJ1-1; 7 nucleotides agree with TRBD1. The CDR3 loop spans 13 amino acids. After removal of 1 base from V and 8 bases from J, the junction contained 4 bases not matched to a gene. Germline CDR1 is SGHTA and CDR2 is FQGTGA. CDR3 sequence (DNA): TGTGCCAGCAGCTTAAGTAAACAGGGGGAAGCTTTCTTT. Encoded protein: CASSLSKQGEAFF.

This clone was detected many times. This sequence joins TRBV28 and TRBJ1-2; D gene ambiguous. CDR1 and CDR2 (germline): MDHEN, SYDVKM. This CDR3 is built from 13 residues. The germline V and J ends were trimmed by 2 bases and 8 bases, with 12 bases remaining between them. The CDR3 DNA reads TGTGCCAGCAGTTTAGGGAGAGTATACGGCTACACCTTC. Protein product: CASSLGRVYGYTF.

This CDR3 reads CASSYSAANTGELFF. In nucleotides, the CDR3 is TGTGCCAGCAGTTACTCGGCAGCGAACACCGGGGAGCTGTTTTTT. The V gene is TRBV6-5, the J gene TRBJ2-2, with D hard to call. The V end lost 0 bases, the J end lost 0 bases, and 5 bases lay between the germline ends. This CDR3 is built from 15 residues. Per germline, CDR1 MNHEY and CDR2 SVGAGI.

This clone was detected ten times or more. The CDR3 spells CASSRQGLTDTQYF. The CDR3 DNA is TGTGCCAGCAGCCGACAGGGCCTCACAGATACGCAGTATTTT. The rearrangement joins TRBV5-6 to TRBJ2-3, with TRBD1 identical over 7 bases. Germline CDR1 and CDR2: SGHDT and YYEEEE. The ends lost 4 bases at V and 2 bases at J; junction bases unmatched: 4. This CDR3 has 14 amino acids.

The gene calls are TRBV6-5 and TRBJ2-7; TRBD2 is a possible D gene (5 bases). The V end was cut by 7 bases, the J end by 8 bases, with 18 bases between. The CDR3 consists of 13 residues. Germline loops: CDR1 MNHEY, CDR2 SVGAGI. CDR3 in amino acids: CASTDYTIAKQYF. CDR3 nucleotide sequence: TGTGCCAGCACCGACTACACAATTGCGAAGCAGTACTTC.

The CDR3 sequence is CASSSLAYTDTQYF. The CDR3 nucleotides read TGTGCCAGCAGCTCCCTAGCCTACACAGATACGCAGTATTTT. V gene TRBV7-2 combines with J gene TRBJ2-3; the D gene is possibly TRBD2 (5 bases). This CDR3 has 14 amino acids. Per the germline V gene, CDR1 is SGHTA and CDR2 is FQGNSA. The V and J ends lost 4 bases and 2 bases respectively, with 10 bases between them.

The chain uses TRBV2 and TRBJ2-7; D unclear. The CDR3 spans 12 residues. V was pared by 3 bases and J by 7 bases, with 10 bases between. In germline, CDR1 is SNHLY, CDR2 FYNNEI. As DNA, the CDR3 is TGTGCCAGCAGTGATTTTGGAATGGAGCAGTACTTC. Protein product: CASSDFGMEQYF.

This clone has just a few counts. The chain employs TRBV7-2 and TRBJ2-3, with 10 nucleotides matching TRBD2. Germline CDR1 reads SGHTA; CDR2 reads FQGNSA. CDR3 length: 16 amino acids. J gave up 6 bases and V 4 bases, and 10 bases lay outside the gene matches. CDR3 loop: CASSSSGTSAWDTQYF. In DNA, the CDR3 is TGTGCCAGCAGCTCCTCCGGGACTAGCGCATGGGATACGCAGTATTTT. The full variable domain, rest sourced from reference TRBV7-2 and TRBJ2-3, is GAGVSQSPSNKVTEKGKDVELRCDPISGHTALYWYRQSLGQGLEFLIYFQGNSAPDKSGLPSDRFSAERTGGSVSTLTIQRTQQEDSAVYLCASSSSGTSAWDTQYFGPGTRLTVL.

Turning to this clone: Possible read error: a much larger clone is one base away. The chain combines TRBV7-2 with TRBJ2-1; possibly TRBD2 for D (6 bases). CDR1 and CDR2 (germline): SGHTA, FQGNSA. V was cut by 3 bases and J by 6 bases, with 15 bases left in between. This CDR3 spans 15 amino acids. The chain's CDR3 is CASSFQCTGGNEQFF. CDR3 DNA sequence: TGTGCCAGCAGCTTCCAGTGCACCGGGGGCAATGAGCAGTTCTTC.

V and J are TRBV2 and TRBJ2-5, with 7 positions matching TRBD1. V trimming: 1 base; J trimming: 7 bases; junction bases outside the gene matches: 6. Germline CDR1 reads SNHLY; CDR2 reads FYNNEI. The CDR3 is 14 residues long. The CDR3 region is CASSEVQGVGTQYF. The CDR3 DNA reads TGTGCCAGCAGTGAAGTCCAGGGGGTTGGGACCCAGTACTTC.